This T cell receptor (beta chain) is drawn from a study of shared clonotypes between healthy human individuals. Study information: The people who gave samples were a couple of women and a few men aged 18 to 49. A donor's plate count was three for CD4 naive and three for CD4 memory; CD8 naive had two and CD8 memory one.

Per the germline V gene, CDR1 is SGHAT and CDR2 is FQNNGV. V lost 6 bases and J lost 3; bases outside the gene matches: 10. The length of the CDR3 is 15 residues. Study-wide results and limits: Around 5% of naive CD4 clonotypes were common to a few donors.

As for this clone: What it binds is unknown.

Naive CD8 cells lacked CD45RO, underwent positive selection for CCR7 and left out terminally differentiated effector memory CD45RA+ cells. TCRdb's copy holds only in-frame clones and misses some; the assay was immunoSEQ multiplex PCR. The top ten clones hold around 1.7% of a sample with roughly 2,000,000 clones, 93% of them seen once. This chain joins TRBV11-2 and TRBJ2-7; 8 nucleotides line up with TRBD1. The sample comprised naive CD8+ T cells from PBMCs. This receptor was taken from a man aged 18 to 35 in good health. Some clones in this sample may be carry-over from other donors' samples. In DNA, the CDR3 is TGTGCCAGCAGGACCCGGGACAGGCCCATCTACGAGCAGTACTTC. As protein: CASRTRDRPIYEQYF.